The 22 T cell receptor beta chains given below trace back to one sample, sequenced in a study of T cells in Graves' hyperthyroidism and ophthalmopathy. Amplified TCR beta CDR3 regions derived from RNA transcripts. An initial round of RT-PCR targeting the TCR CDR3 relied on the HTBI primer set. TCRdb re-called the multiplex PCR reads through MiXCR, storing one row per CDR3 protein. The sample lists more than 500,000 distinct CDR3 sequences, about 16% occurring once. Sequencing was done on a sample of blood. The receptors originated from a woman in her twenties or thirties with Graves' ophthalmopathy.

This clonotype showed up many times. The rearrangement uses TRBV7-2 and TRBJ2-3; D not resolved. V was pared by 2 bases and J by 1 base, with 10 bases between. The CDR3 contains 15 residues. Germline V gene data show CDR1 as SGHTA and CDR2 as FQGNSA. The CDR3 DNA reads TGTGCCAGCAGCTTATGGGAATCGGGCACAGATACGCAGTATTTT. Residues: CASSLWESGTDTQYF.

This clonotype was recorded many times. The rearrangement joins TRBV7-2 to TRBJ2-7; the match to TRBD2 covers 7 bases. The CDR3 extends over 16 amino acids. CDR1 is SGHTA and CDR2 is FQGNSA in the germline V gene. Germline trimming cut 3 bases from V and 1 base from J; bases unmatched to any gene: 9. The CDR3 protein is CASSFSAGVVSYEQYF. In DNA, the CDR3 is TGTGCCAGCAGCTTCAGTGCGGGAGTAGTATCCTACGAGCAGTACTTC.

Concerning this clonotype itself: This may be a read error, as it is one base from a much larger clone. The rearrangement joins TRBV11-3 to TRBJ1-1; 9 bases agree with TRBD1. The CDR3 consists of 17 residues. The germline CDR1 and CDR2 sequences are SGHNT and YENEEA. The CDR3 spells CAGSLRDRDIMNTEAFF. CDR3 sequence (DNA): TGTGCCGGCAGCTTACGGGACAGGGATATTATGAACACTGAAGCTTTCTTT.

In this sample, this clonotype turned up many times. This rearrangement joins TRBV5-1 to TRBJ2-3; 8 nucleotides agree with TRBD2. The CDR3 runs to 17 residues. The V gene's germline CDR1 is SGHRS and CDR2 YFSETQ. V dropped 2 bases and J dropped 6; count of bases not matched to a gene: 14. Here the CDR3 reads CASSFRAGGPTGDTQYF. The CDR3 DNA reads TGCGCCAGCAGCTTCAGGGCGGGAGGCCCGACTGGGGATACGCAGTATTTT.

The V gene is TRBV7-6, the J gene TRBJ2-1; 10 bases line up with TRBD2. Germline assignment: CDR1 SGHVS and CDR2 FNYEAQ. The J segment lost 9 bases and the V segment lost 7 bases, leaving 15 bases of the junction unmatched. The CDR3 runs 16 residues. This chain's CDR3 is CASTPTPAGGSGEQFF. The DNA of the CDR3 is TGTGCCAGCACCCCGACTCCAGCGGGAGGGTCTGGTGAGCAGTTCTTC.

This chain links TRBV25-1 with TRBJ2-6; 10 bases are shared with TRBD1. The CDR3 covers 17 residues. With 5 bases clipped from V and 2 bases from J, the junction kept 6 bases outside the gene matches. Germline V gene sequence: CDR1 MGHDK, CDR2 SYGVNS. The CDR3, as DNA: TGTGCCAGCAGTTTCCGGACAGGGGGTACTGGGGCCAACGTCCTGACTTTC. Amino acid sequence: CASSFRTGGTGANVLTF.

This clonotype was counted at least ten times. J is TRBJ2-7 and V is TRBV5-5; a weak D match, TRBD2 (6 bases). The ends were cut back, 4 bases at V and 7 bases at J, with 18 bases in the middle. Germline CDR1 is SGHKS and CDR2 is YYEKEE (reference sequence). The CDR3 runs to 14 residues. CDR3 in DNA: TGTGCCAGCAGCAAAGGAGGGCCAGGAGAAGAGCAGTACTTC. Translation gives CASSKGGPGEEQYF.

This clonotype was seen more than once but under ten times. J is TRBJ2-7 and V is TRBV10-3; 10 bases are a match to TRBD2. Germline values: CDR1 ENHRY, CDR2 SYGVKD. This CDR3 is 16 amino acids long. V lost 1 base, J lost 4 bases, and 7 bases stayed unmatched. CDR3 protein: CAISELASGRVYEQYF. In DNA form, the CDR3 reads TGTGCCATCAGTGAGTTAGCTAGCGGGAGAGTTTACGAGCAGTACTTC.

This clonotype was seen many times. The chain combines TRBV10-3 with TRBJ2-7; tentatively, D is TRBD2 (6 bases). The CDR3 contains 14 residues. Germline V gene sequence: CDR1 ENHRY, CDR2 SYGVKD. Trimming took 4 bases from V and 0 from J, leaving 10 bases between them. This CDR3 is CAISASRGSYEQYF. The CDR3 nucleotides read TGTGCCATCAGTGCGTCGCGGGGCTCCTACGAGCAGTACTTC.

Ten or more counts support this clonotype. This chain links TRBV11-2 with TRBJ2-3; TRBD2 aligns across 11 bases. Germline V lookup: CDR1 SGHAT, CDR2 FQNNGV. The CDR3 extends over 17 amino acids. The V and J ends lost 8 bases and 0 bases, in that order; junction bases with no gene match: 10. The CDR3 is CASFKGLAVTSTDTQYF. The CDR3 DNA sequence: TGTGCCAGCTTCAAGGGACTAGCGGTTACTAGCACAGATACGCAGTATTTT.

This sequence joins TRBV4-3 and TRBJ2-1; 12 positions agree with TRBD2. V was pared by 3 bases and J by 5 bases, with 8 bases of the junction left unmatched. The CDR3 runs to 17 residues. CDR1 and CDR2 from the germline V gene are LGHNA and YSLEER. This chain's CDR3 is CASSQALAGGGHNEQFF. The CDR3 DNA reads as TGCGCCAGCAGCCAGGCTCTAGCGGGAGGGGGCCACAATGAGCAGTTCTTC.

The rearrangement uses TRBV7-9 and TRBJ1-3; no clear D gene. Trimming removed 4 bases from V and 0 bases from J, with 10 bases in between. This CDR3 is built from 15 residues. Germline loops: CDR1 SEHNR, CDR2 FQNEAQ (reference sequence). CDR3 region: CASSSPTFSGNTIYF. CDR3 DNA sequence: TGTGCCAGCAGCTCCCCCACTTTCTCTGGAAACACCATATATTTT. The whole variable domain, filled in from reference TRBV7-9 and TRBJ1-3, reads DTGVSQNPRHKITKRGQNVTFRCDPISEHNRLYWYRQTLGQGPEFLTYFQNEAQLEKSRLLSDRFSAERPKGSFSTLEIQRTEQGDSAMYLCASSSPTFSGNTIYFGEGSWLTVV.

This clonotype has a handful of counts. V and J are TRBV4-2 and TRBJ2-1; 9 bases map to TRBD2. CDR3 length: 16 residues. After removal of 0 bases from V and 8 bases from J, the junction contained 8 bases not matched to a gene. Per the germline V gene, CDR1 is LGHNA and CDR2 is YNFKEQ. The CDR3 reads CASSQDYSGRGDEQFF. The DNA of the CDR3 is TGTGCCAGCAGCCAAGATTATAGCGGGAGAGGCGATGAGCAGTTCTTC.

This clonotype came up a few times. CDR3 sequence: CASSYTGGYSNQPQHF. CDR3 DNA: TGTGCCAGCAGCTACACAGGGGGCTATAGCAATCAGCCCCAGCATTTT. The V call is TRBV28, the J call TRBJ1-5; TRBD1 agrees at 9 bases. V lost 6 bases, J lost 0 bases, and 6 bases stayed unmatched. The germline V gene has CDR1 MDHEN and CDR2 SYDVKM. The CDR3 is 16 residues long.

This clonotype appeared many times. V gene TRBV30 combines with J gene TRBJ2-7; D remains ambiguous. Germline CDR1 and CDR2: GTSNPN and SVGIG (reference sequence). V lost 5 bases, J lost 3 bases, and 11 bases lay in between. CDR3 size: 12 residues. As DNA, the CDR3 is TGTGCCTGGGGGGTCCTGAGCTACGAGCAGTACTTC. Its protein product is CAWGVLSYEQYF.

This clonotype was found a few times. This chain connects TRBV12-3 or TRBV12-4 to TRBJ2-2; tentative D call: TRBD2 (5 bases). There are 13 residues in the CDR3. Trimming took 7 bases from V and 3 from J, leaving 9 bases between them. The DNA for the CDR3 is TGTGCCAGCATGGAGGCTCACACCGGGGAGCTGTTTTTT. This encodes CASMEAHTGELFF.

This clonotype has a handful of counts. The chain combines TRBV27 with TRBJ2-7; 7 bases map to TRBD2. The germline CDR1 and CDR2 sequences are MNHEY and SMNVEV (reference sequence). The V segment lost 3 bases and the J segment 5 bases; nucleotides outside the gene matches: 4. This CDR3 is 13 amino acids long. The CDR3 nucleotides are TGTGCCAGCAGTTTGGGAGGGTTCAACGAGCAGTACTTC. Translating it yields CASSLGGFNEQYF.

This clonotype was seen at least ten times. The V and J genes are TRBV28 and TRBJ1-5, with TRBD1 matching 12 bases. This CDR3 is built from 15 residues. Germline assignment: CDR1 MDHEN and CDR2 SYDVKM. V lost 6 bases to trimming and J lost 6 bases; unmatched junction nucleotides: 6. The CDR3 coding sequence is TGTGCCAGCAGCCCCGGGGACAGGGGGCTTCAGCCCCAGCATTTT. As protein: CASSPGDRGLQPQHF. The entire variable domain, with the rest obtained from reference TRBV28 and TRBJ1-5, is as follows: DVKVTQSSRYLVKRTGEKVFLECVQDMDHENMFWYRQDPGLGLRLIYFSYDVKMKEKGDIPEGYSVSREKKERFSLILESASTNQTSMYLCASSPGDRGLQPQHFGDGTRLSIL.

This clonotype has at least ten counts. The gene calls are TRBV5-1 and TRBJ2-1; weak D call: TRBD2 (6 bases). This CDR3 has 15 residues. V lost 3 bases, J lost 4 bases, and 14 bases lay in between. CDR1 SGHRS and CDR2 YFSETQ come from the germline V gene. CDR3 loop: CASSSSGSRYNEQFF. CDR3 sequence (DNA): TGCGCCAGCAGCTCCTCCGGGAGTAGGTACAATGAGCAGTTCTTC.

This clonotype was recorded a few times. V and J are TRBV4-3 and TRBJ2-1; weak D call: TRBD1 (6 bases). Germline CDR1 reads LGHNA; CDR2 reads YSLEER. This CDR3 is 15 amino acids long. V was trimmed by 4 bases and J by 8 bases, leaving 18 bases between them. The DNA for the CDR3 is TGCGCCAGCAGCCTCGTCACAGGGTTTGCCGATGAGCAGTTCTTC. Encoded protein: CASSLVTGFADEQFF.

In this sample, this clonotype turned up many times. This chain joins TRBV28 and TRBJ2-5; 7 positions agree with TRBD1. Trimming removed 5 bases from V and 5 bases from J; junction bases left unmatched: 14. From germline, CDR1 is MDHEN and CDR2 SYDVKM. The CDR3 has 16 amino acids. In DNA form, the CDR3 reads TGTGCCAGCAGTCCCAAACTGACAGGGTTTACGGAGACCCAGTACTTC. This sequence encodes CASSPKLTGFTETQYF.

This clonotype was seen repeatedly, ten times or more. The chain joins TRBV12-3 or TRBV12-4 to TRBJ1-5; unclear D gene. This CDR3 has 14 amino acids. V lost 6 bases to trimming and J lost 4 bases, with 13 bases between them. CDR3 in amino acids: CASSLKRGNQPQHF. The CDR3 DNA reads as TGTGCCAGCAGCCTAAAACGGGGAAATCAGCCCCAGCATTTT.